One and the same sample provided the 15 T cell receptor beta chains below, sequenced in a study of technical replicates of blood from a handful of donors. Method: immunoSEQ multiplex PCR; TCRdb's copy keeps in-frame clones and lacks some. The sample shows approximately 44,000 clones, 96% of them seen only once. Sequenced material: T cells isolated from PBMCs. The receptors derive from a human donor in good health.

The chain's CDR3 is CASSSEDWSTDTQYF. DNA of the CDR3: TGCGCCAGCAGCTCCGAGGACTGGAGCACAGATACGCAGTATTTT. The chain couples TRBV5-1 to TRBJ2-3; D possibly corresponds to TRBD2 (5 bases). The germline V gene has CDR1 SGHRS and CDR2 YFSETQ. The CDR3 is 15 residues long. Between the trimmed V and J ends, which lost 3 bases and 0 bases, there was a span of 11 bases.

Written as DNA, the CDR3 is TGTGCCAGCTCACCAGTAGTGGACAGGAACACTGAAGCTTTCTTT. As protein: CASSPVVDRNTEAFF. The gene calls are TRBV18 and TRBJ1-1, with D possibly matching TRBD1 (6 bases). The CDR3 totals 15 residues. V lost 2 bases and J 1 base, leaving 11 bases between the germline ends. Per the germline V gene, CDR1 is KGHSH and CDR2 is LQKENI.

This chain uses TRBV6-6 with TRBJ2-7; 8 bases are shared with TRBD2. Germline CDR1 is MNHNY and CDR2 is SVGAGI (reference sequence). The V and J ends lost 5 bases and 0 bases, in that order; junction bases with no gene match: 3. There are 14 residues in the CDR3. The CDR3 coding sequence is TGTGCCAGCAGTCCGACTAGCGCCTCCTACGAGCAGTACTTC. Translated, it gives CASSPTSASYEQYF.

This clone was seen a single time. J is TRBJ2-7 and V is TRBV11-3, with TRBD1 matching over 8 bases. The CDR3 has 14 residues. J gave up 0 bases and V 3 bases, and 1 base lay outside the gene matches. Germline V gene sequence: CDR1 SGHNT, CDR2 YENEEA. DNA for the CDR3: TGTGCCAGCAGCTTTGGACAGGGCTCCTACGAGCAGTACTTC. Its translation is CASSFGQGSYEQYF.

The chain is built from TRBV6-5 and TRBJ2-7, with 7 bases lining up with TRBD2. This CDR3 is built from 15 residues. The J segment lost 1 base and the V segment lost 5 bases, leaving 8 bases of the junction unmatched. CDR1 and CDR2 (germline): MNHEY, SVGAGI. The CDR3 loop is CASSRVREVSYEQYF. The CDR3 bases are TGTGCCAGCAGTAGAGTACGGGAGGTTTCCTACGAGCAGTACTTC.

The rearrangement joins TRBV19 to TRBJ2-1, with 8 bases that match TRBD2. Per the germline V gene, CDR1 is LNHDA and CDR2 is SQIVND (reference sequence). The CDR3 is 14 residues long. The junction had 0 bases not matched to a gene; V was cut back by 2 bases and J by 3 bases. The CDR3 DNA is TGTGCCAGTAGTATACTAGCGGGCTACAATGAGCAGTTCTTC. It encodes CASSILAGYNEQFF.

The CDR3 DNA reads as TGCGCCAGCAGCCAAGTTTGGGGGCGGGTGGACACTGAAGCTTTCTTT. This sequence encodes CASSQVWGRVDTEAFF. This chain uses TRBV4-3 with TRBJ1-1, with a weak D call TRBD1 (6 bases). Trimming removed 1 base from V and 3 bases from J, with 15 bases in between. CDR1 LGHNA and CDR2 YSLEER come from the germline V gene. This CDR3 has 16 amino acids.

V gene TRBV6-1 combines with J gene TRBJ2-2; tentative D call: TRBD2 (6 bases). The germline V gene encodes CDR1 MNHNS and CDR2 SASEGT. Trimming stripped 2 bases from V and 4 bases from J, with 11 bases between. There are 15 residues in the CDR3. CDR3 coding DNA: TGTGCCAGCAGTGAAAGGATGGGAGGCACCGGGGAGCTGTTTTTT. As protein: CASSERMGGTGELFF.

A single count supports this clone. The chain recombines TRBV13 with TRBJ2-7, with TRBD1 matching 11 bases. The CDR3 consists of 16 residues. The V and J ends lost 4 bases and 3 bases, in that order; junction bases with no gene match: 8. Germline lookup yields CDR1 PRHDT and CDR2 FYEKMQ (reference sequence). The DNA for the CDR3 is TGTGCCAGCAGCTCCGCCGGGACAGGGGGTCGCTACGAGCAGTACTTC. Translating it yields CASSSAGTGGRYEQYF.

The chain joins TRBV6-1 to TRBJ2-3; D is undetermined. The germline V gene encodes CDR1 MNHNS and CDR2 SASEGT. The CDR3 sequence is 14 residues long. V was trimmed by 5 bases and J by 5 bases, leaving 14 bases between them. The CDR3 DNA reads TGTGCCAGCAGTAAAACCACTATTCGAGATACGCAGTATTTT. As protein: CASSKTTIRDTQYF.

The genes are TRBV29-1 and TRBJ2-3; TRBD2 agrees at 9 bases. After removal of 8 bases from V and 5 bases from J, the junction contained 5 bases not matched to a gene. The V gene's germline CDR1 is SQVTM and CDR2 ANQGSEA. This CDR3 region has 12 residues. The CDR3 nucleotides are TGCAGCCAGCGGGAGGTAGGAGATACGCAGTATTTT. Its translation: CSQREVGDTQYF.

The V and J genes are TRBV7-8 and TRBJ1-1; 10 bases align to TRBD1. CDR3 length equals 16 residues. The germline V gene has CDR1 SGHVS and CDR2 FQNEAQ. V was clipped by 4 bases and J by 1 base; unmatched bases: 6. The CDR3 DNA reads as TGTGCCAGCAGCTCACCGGGACAGGGGCAGAACACTGAAGCTTTCTTT. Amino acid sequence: CASSSPGQGQNTEAFF.

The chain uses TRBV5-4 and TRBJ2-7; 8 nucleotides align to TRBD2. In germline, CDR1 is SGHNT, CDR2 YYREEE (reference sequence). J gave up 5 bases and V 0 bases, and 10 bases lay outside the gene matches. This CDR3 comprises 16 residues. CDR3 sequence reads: CASSLGGEREPHEQYF. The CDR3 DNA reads TGTGCCAGCAGCTTGGGAGGCGAGCGGGAGCCGCACGAGCAGTACTTC.

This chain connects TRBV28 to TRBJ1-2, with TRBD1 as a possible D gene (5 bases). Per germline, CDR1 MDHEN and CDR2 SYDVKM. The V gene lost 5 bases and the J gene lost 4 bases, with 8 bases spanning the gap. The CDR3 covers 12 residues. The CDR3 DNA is TGTGCCAGCAGTCAGGGCTTCTATGGCTACACCTTC. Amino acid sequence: CASSQGFYGYTF.

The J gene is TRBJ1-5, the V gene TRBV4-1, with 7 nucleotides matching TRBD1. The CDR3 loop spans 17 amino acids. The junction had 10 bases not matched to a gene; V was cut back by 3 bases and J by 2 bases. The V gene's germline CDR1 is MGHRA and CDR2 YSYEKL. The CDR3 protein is CASSQHQGDRGNQPQHF. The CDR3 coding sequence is TGCGCCAGCAGCCAGCATCAGGGGGATCGGGGCAATCAGCCCCAGCATTTT.